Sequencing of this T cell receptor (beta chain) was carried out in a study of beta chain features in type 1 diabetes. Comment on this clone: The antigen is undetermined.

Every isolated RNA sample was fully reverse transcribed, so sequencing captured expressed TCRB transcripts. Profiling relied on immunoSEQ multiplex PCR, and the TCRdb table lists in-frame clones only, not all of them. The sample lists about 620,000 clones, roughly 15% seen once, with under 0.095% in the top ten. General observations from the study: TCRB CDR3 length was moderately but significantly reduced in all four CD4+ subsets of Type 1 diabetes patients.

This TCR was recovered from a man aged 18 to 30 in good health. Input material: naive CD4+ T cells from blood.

CDR3 bases: TGTGCCAGCAGCTTGAGGCAGTTGGTCCAGAGGGATACGCAGTATTTT. Translation: CASSLRQLVQRDTQYF. The chain couples TRBV5-4 to TRBJ2-3, with D unresolved. CDR1 and CDR2 from the germline V gene are SGHNT and YYREEE (reference sequence). This CDR3 has 16 amino acids. V was trimmed by 1 base and J by 6 bases, leaving 18 bases between them.